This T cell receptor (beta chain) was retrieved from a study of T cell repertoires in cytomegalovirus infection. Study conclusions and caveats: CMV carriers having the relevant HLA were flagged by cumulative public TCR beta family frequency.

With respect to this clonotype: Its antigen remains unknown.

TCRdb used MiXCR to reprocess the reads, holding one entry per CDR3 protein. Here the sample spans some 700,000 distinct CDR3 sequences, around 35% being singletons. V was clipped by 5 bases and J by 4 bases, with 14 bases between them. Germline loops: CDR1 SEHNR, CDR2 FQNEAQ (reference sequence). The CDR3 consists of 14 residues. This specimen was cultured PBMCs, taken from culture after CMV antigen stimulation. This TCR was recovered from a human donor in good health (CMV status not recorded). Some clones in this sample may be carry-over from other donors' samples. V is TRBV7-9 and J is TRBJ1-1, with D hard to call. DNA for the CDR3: TGTGCCAGCAGCCCCACGCCCTTGTCCACTGAAGCTTTCTTT. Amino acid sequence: CASSPTPLSTEAFF. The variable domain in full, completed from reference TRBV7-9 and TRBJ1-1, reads DTGVSQNPRHKITKRGQNVTFRCDPISEHNRLYWYRQTLGQGPEFLTYFQNEAQLEKSRLLSDRFSAERPKGSFSTLEIQRTEQGDSAMYLCASSPTPLSTEAFFGQGTRLTVV.